A single T cell receptor beta chain is shown here with its context. The repertoire was sequenced with immunoSEQ multiplex PCR; TCRdb's copy has only in-frame clones and lacks some. The data contain around 130,000 clones, approximately 85% of them seen just once; the ten biggest clones take up 1.5% to 2%. V lost 3 bases, J lost 4 bases, and 12 bases lay in between. The germline V gene encodes CDR1 LNHDA and CDR2 SQIVND (reference sequence). The CDR3 runs 14 residues. The sample originates from a study of T cell responses to AZD1222 COVID-19 vaccine. The chain uses TRBV19 and TRBJ1-2; no clear D gene. This sample comprised peripheral blood, obtained on day 0 of AZD1222 vaccination. The source is an adult in good health. CDR3 DNA: TGTGCCAGTAGTATGCCGCGAATCGGCTATGGCTACACCTTC. Encoded protein: CASSMPRIGYGYTF.